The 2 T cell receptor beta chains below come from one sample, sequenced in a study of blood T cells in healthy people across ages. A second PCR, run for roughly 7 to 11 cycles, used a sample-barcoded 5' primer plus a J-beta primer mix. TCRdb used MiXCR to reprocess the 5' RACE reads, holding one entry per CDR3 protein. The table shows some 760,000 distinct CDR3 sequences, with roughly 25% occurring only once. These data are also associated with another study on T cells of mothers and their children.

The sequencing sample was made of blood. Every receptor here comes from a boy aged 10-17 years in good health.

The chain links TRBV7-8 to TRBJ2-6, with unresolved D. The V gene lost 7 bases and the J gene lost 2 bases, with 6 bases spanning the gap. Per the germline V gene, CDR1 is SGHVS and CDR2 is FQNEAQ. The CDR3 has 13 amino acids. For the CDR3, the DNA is TGTGCCAGCATAAGCCCTGGGGCCAACGTCCTGACTTTC. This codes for CASISPGANVLTF.

This CDR3 reads CASSRGPDQETQYF. DNA for the CDR3: TGTGCCAGCAGCCGGGGACCTGACCAAGAGACCCAGTACTTC. The J gene is TRBJ2-5, the V gene TRBV4-2, with D perhaps TRBD1 or TRBD2 (5 bases each). The V gene lost 4 bases and the J gene lost 0 bases, with 9 bases spanning the gap. Germline V gene sequence: CDR1 LGHNA, CDR2 YNFKEQ. The CDR3 has 14 amino acids.